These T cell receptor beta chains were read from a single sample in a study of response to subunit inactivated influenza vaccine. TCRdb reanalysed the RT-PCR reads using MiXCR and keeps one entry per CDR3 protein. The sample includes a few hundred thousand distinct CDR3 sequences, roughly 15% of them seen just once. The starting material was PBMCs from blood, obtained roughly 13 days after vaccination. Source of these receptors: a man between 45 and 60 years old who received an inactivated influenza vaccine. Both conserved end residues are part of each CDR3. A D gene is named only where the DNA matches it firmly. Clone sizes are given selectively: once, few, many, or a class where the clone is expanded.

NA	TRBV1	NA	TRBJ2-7	CTSSQDWTSGTYEQYF	TGCACCAGCAGCCAAGATTGGACTAGCGGGACCTACGAGCAGTACTTC
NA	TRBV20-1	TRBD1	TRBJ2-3	CSDRTGAEDTQYF	TGCAGCGATAGGACAGGGGCGGAAGATACGCAGTATTTT
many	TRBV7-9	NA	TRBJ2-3	CASSLDAGSDTQYF	TGTGCCAGCAGCTTAGATGCGGGTTCAGATACGCAGTATTTT
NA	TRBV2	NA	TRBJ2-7	CASSTGLGEQYF	TGTGCCAGCTCTACAGGGTTGGGCGAGCAGTACTTC
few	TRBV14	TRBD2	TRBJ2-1	CASSQGGDWNEQFF	TGTGCCAGCAGCCAGGGAGGGGATTGGAATGAGCAGTTCTTC
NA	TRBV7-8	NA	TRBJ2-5	CASSQTELETQYF	TGTGCCAGCAGCCAGACAGAGCTTGAGACCCAGTACTTC
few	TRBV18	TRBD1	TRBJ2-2	CASSPGEGQGPGELFF	TGTGCCAGCTCACCCGGTGAAGGACAGGGACCCGGGGAGCTGTTTTTT
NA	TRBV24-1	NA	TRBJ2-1	CATSPNRGHSYNEQFF	TGTGCCACCAGTCCGAACCGGGGGCACTCCTACAATGAGCAGTTCTTC
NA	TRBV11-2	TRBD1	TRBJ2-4	CASSRHRGENIQYF	TGTGCCAGCAGTCGCCACAGGGGGGAAAACATTCAGTACTTC
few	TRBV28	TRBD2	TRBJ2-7	CASSGPGGLEQYF	TGTGCCAGCAGTGGACCGGGGGGTCTGGAGCAGTACTTC
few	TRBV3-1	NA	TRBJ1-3	CASSQRAGGNTIYF	TGTGCCAGCAGCCAAAGGGCAGGTGGAAACACCATATATTTT
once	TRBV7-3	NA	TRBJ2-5	CASSSEGGRETQYF	TGTGCCAGCAGCTCAGAGGGCGGTCGAGAGACCCAGTACTTC
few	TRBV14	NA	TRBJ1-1	CASSRQTLGTEAFF	TGTGCCAGCAGCCGACAGACTCTGGGCACTGAAGCTTTCTTT
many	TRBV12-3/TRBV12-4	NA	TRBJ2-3	CASSSNTDTQYF	TGTGCCAGCAGCTCTAACACAGATACGCAGTATTTT
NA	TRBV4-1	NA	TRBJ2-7	CASSQDSRVPYEQYF	TGCGCCAGCAGCCAAGATTCGCGGGTCCCCTACGAGCAGTACTTC
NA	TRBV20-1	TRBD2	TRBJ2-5	CSATKLAGDGRETQYF	TGCAGTGCTACCAAGCTAGCGGGAGACGGTCGAGAGACCCAGTACTTC
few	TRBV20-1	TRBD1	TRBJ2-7	CSAASSRDSYEQYF	TGCAGTGCTGCCTCAAGCCGGGACAGCTACGAGCAGTACTTC
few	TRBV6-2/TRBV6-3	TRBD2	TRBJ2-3	CASRGLGSLHLTVWDTQYF	TGTGCCAGCAGAGGACTAGGAAGTCTACATCTAACTGTTTGGGATACGCAGTATTTT
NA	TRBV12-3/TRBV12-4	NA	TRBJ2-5	CASSFQGPETQYF	TGTGCCAGCAGTTTTCAGGGCCCAGAGACCCAGTACTTC
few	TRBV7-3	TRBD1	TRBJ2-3	CASSLGLGFGTESTDTQYF	TGTGCCAGCAGCTTAGGTTTGGGTTTCGGGACAGAGAGTACAGATACGCAGTATTTT
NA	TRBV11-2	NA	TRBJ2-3	CASSLRWTTPGTDTQYF	TGTGCCAGCAGCCTGCGGTGGACTACTCCCGGCACAGATACGCAGTATTTT
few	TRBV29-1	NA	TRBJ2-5	CSVGGTSKETQYF	TGCAGCGTGGGGGGGACATCCAAAGAGACCCAGTACTTC
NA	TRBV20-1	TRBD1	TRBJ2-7	CSATSTGYEQYF	TGCAGTGCTACCTCGACAGGGTACGAGCAGTACTTC
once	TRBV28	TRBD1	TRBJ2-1	CASGRGGRTDDQFF	TGTGCCAGCGGGAGAGGGGGCCGGACGGATGATCAGTTCTTC
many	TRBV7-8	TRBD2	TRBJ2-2	CASSFLAGAQVLNTGELFF	TGTGCCAGCAGCTTTCTAGCGGGGGCCCAGGTTTTAAACACCGGGGAGCTGTTTTTT
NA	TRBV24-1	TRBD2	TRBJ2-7	CATSDPINGRFYEQYF	TGTGCCACCAGTGATCCTATTAACGGGAGGTTTTACGAGCAGTACTTC
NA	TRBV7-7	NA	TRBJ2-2	CASSYQLQGVDTGELFF	TGTGCTAGCAGCTACCAACTTCAGGGTGTAGACACCGGGGAGCTGTTTTTT
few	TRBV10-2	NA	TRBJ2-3	CASHGLQDTDTQYF	TGCGCCAGTCACGGACTTCAAGACACAGATACGCAGTATTTT